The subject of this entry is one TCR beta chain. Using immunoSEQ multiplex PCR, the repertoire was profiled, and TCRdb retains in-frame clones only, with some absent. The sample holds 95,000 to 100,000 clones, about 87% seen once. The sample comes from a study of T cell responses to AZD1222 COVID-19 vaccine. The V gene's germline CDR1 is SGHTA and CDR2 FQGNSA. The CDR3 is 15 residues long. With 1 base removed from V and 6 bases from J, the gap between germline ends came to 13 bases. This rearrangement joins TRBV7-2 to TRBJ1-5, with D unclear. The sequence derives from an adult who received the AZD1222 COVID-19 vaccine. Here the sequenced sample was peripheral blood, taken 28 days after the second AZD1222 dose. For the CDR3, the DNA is TGTGCCAGCAGCTTAGGATCTGGTAAAGGTCAGCCCCAGCATTTT. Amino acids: CASSLGSGKGQPQHF.